This record looks at one T cell receptor beta chain sequence and its context. Its matching antigen is unknown. This entry is derived from a study of CD8+ T cells in alopecia areata. As for the study in general: At a dose of 5 to 10 mg twice daily, oral tofacitinib was given to treated patients. Whole-study results and caveats: Among the top 100, expanded CD8+ clones, as well as scalp clonality, were significantly decreased by tofacitinib.

After isolation, RNA underwent reverse transcription to generate cDNA as the sequencing template. The repertoire was sequenced with immunoSEQ multiplex PCR; TCRdb's copy has only in-frame clones and lacks some. The table shows about 210,000 clones, with around two fifths occurring only once. Treatment described: oral pan-JAK inhibitor, 5-10 mg twice daily. Sorting of CD4+ and CD8+ T cells was performed on PBMCs. V lost 7 bases to trimming and J lost 9 bases, with 18 bases between them. The CDR3 has 13 amino acids. CDR1 is SQVTM, CDR2 ANQGSEA, per germline. This TCR was sampled from a human donor with alopecia areata. Sample: CD4+ T cells sorted from blood, taken at approximately week 34, from a patient treated with tofacitinib. V and J are TRBV29-1 and TRBJ1-4, with D unclear. This chain's CDR3 is CSGAPGPDKKLFF. DNA of the CDR3: TGCAGCGGTGCCCCTGGTCCAGACAAAAAACTGTTTTTT.